The T cell receptor (beta chain) under discussion was sequenced for a study of T cell responses to AZD1222 COVID-19 vaccine. Germline V gene lookup returns CDR1 MGHDK and CDR2 SYGVNS. Trimming shortened V by 2 bases and J by 5 bases, and 18 bases separated the two germline ends. The CDR3 loop spans 16 amino acids. Assay: immunoSEQ multiplex PCR; the TCRdb copy retains only in-frame clones and omits some. The sample holds 200,000 or so clones, around 90% seen once. The material sequenced was peripheral blood, taken on day 0 of AZD1222 vaccination. The receptor was isolated from an adult in good health. The chain combines TRBV25-1 with TRBJ2-5, with D possibly matching TRBD2 (5 bases). The CDR3 nucleotides are TGTGCCAGCAGTGAAGGTTCTGGAGGTGGCCCGGAGACCCAGTACTTC. This encodes CASSEGSGGGPETQYF.